This TCR beta chain originates from a study of T-cell reconstitution after alpha-beta-depleted transplantation in children. Study-wide points: Newly produced T cells mostly provided counts and TCRbeta diversity after one year, as hyperexpanded clones declined.

This clonotype was counted between two and nine times. Its antigen is undetermined. This CDR3 region has 18 residues. The germline CDR1 and CDR2 sequences are LGHNA and YSLEER. The junction had 16 bases not matched to a gene; V was cut back by 1 base and J by 5 bases. Molecular barcoding with unique molecular identifiers was used for the TCRbeta library. TCRdb reprocessed the PCR reads with MiXCR, giving one entry per CDR3 protein. Found here are approximately 130,000 distinct CDR3 sequences, about 9.6% of them singletons; the top ten hold more than 20%. The sequencing used PBMCs, mostly from graft donor cells, collected 180 days after TCRalphabeta/CD19-depleted stem cell transplant. The sequence was collected from a girl under two years old who had a stem cell transplant for combined immunodeficiency, so the T cells may come from the graft donor. V gene TRBV4-3 combines with J gene TRBJ1-1; 7 bases are shared with TRBD1. The CDR3 DNA is TGCGCCAGCAGCCAAGGGACCGGTGGGGTAGGGGGCAAAACTGAAGCTTTCTTT. Amino acids: CASSQGTGGVGGKTEAFF.